The 23 T cell receptor beta chains presented below share a single source sample, sequenced in a study of blood T cells in healthy people across ages. PCR was performed a second time for roughly 7 to 11 cycles using a sample-barcoded 5' primer and a J-beta primer mix. TCRdb processed the 5' RACE reads anew with MiXCR; each CDR3 protein has one entry. The sample has about 800,000 distinct CDR3 sequences, nearly 60% seen once. The sequenced sample consisted of blood. The receptors were gathered from a man aged 30 to 45 in good health.

This clonotype has more than one count but fewer than ten. The chain couples TRBV18 to TRBJ1-2, with TRBD1 as a possible D gene (5 bases). Germline lookup yields CDR1 KGHSH and CDR2 LQKENI. Trimming took off 2 bases at V and 7 bases at J, with 11 bases between the two ends. This CDR3 spans 13 amino acids. The CDR3 sequence is CASSPRQGGGYTF. For the CDR3, the DNA is TGTGCCAGCTCACCAAGGCAGGGAGGTGGCTACACCTTC.

The V gene is TRBV5-1, the J gene TRBJ1-1; D may be TRBD1 (5 bases). This CDR3 comprises 14 residues. Germline CDR1 reads SGHRS; CDR2 reads YFSETQ. Trimming took off 1 base at V and 1 base at J, with 8 bases between the two ends. CDR3 amino acids: CASSLIGENTEAFF. The CDR3 region has the DNA TGCGCCAGCAGCTTGATAGGGGAGAACACTGAAGCTTTCTTT.

This clonotype was counted between two and nine times. One junction end does not reproduce the germline sequence, and a read error may be involved. The rearrangement joins TRBV6-1 to TRBJ2-3, with 9 nucleotides matching TRBD1. This CDR3 has 18 amino acids. CDR1 is MNHNS and CDR2 is SASEGT in the germline V gene. The CDR3 here is CAGSPKLLADRGRDTQYF. The CDR3 coding sequence is TGTGCCGGCAGTCCCAAACTACTGGCGGACAGGGGACGCGATACGCAGTATTTT.

The rearrangement links TRBV29-1 to TRBJ2-3; D possibly matches TRBD1 or TRBD2 (6 bases each). This CDR3 comprises 16 residues. The germline gives CDR1 SQVTM, CDR2 ANQGSEA. The germline V and J ends were trimmed by 5 bases and 5 bases, with 23 bases remaining between them. The CDR3 reads CSVTQRTTGALDTQYF. The CDR3 DNA is TGCAGCGTTACACAGCGGACCACGGGGGCGTTAGATACGCAGTATTTT.

This chain connects TRBV6-5 to TRBJ2-7; a possible D gene is TRBD1 (6 bases). From germline, CDR1 is MNHEY and CDR2 SVGAGI. Trimming removed 5 bases from V and 2 bases from J, with 16 bases in between. The CDR3 is 15 residues long. The CDR3 region is CASSRTGSPAYEQYF. CDR3 in DNA: TGTGCCAGCAGTCGCACAGGGAGCCCAGCCTACGAGCAGTACTTC.

V gene TRBV7-2 combines with J gene TRBJ1-5, with unresolved D. V dropped 3 bases and J dropped 7 bases, with 10 bases sitting between them. Per the germline V gene, CDR1 is SGHTA and CDR2 is FQGNSA. The CDR3 has 13 residues. CDR3 residues: CASSFSILQPQHF. CDR3 DNA: TGTGCCAGCAGCTTCTCAATACTCCAGCCCCAGCATTTT.

The chain joins TRBV12-3 or TRBV12-4 to TRBJ2-7; D is unclear. Trimming removed 2 bases at V and 6 bases at J, with 14 bases between. The CDR3 is made up of 14 amino acids. This CDR3 is CASSLRVVGGEQYF. CDR3 DNA sequence: TGTGCCAGCAGTTTACGGGTTGTCGGTGGCGAGCAGTACTTC.

J is TRBJ1-2 and V is TRBV6-6; no clear D. The CDR3 covers 11 residues. The germline V gene has CDR1 MNHNY and CDR2 SVGAGI (reference sequence). Trimming left V 6 bases short and J 4 bases short, with 6 bases between. Here the CDR3 reads CASSYPYGYTF. The CDR3 DNA is TGTGCCAGCAGCTATCCCTATGGCTACACCTTC.

This clonotype was found once. This chain uses TRBV11-2 with TRBJ2-7; D unresolved. V lost 5 bases and J lost 3, with 20 bases in between. CDR1 is SGHAT, CDR2 FQNNGV, per germline. This CDR3 contains 16 residues. The CDR3 region has the DNA TGTGCCAGCAGCCTCCATGGTGGGAAGGGCCGCTACGAGCAGTACTTC. Its translation is CASSLHGGKGRYEQYF.

The chain couples TRBV5-1 to TRBJ1-2; 8 positions match TRBD1. The germline V gene has CDR1 SGHRS and CDR2 YFSETQ. V gave up 0 bases and J gave up 4 bases; unmatched junction bases: 11. The CDR3 runs 17 residues. CDR3: CASSLGAGGYRIYGYTF. CDR3 sequence (DNA): TGCGCCAGCAGCTTGGGTGCAGGGGGCTACAGGATCTATGGCTACACCTTC. The full variable domain, completed using reference TRBV5-1 and TRBJ1-2, is KAGVTQTPRYLIKTRGQQVTLSCSPISGHRSVSWYQQTPGQGLQFLFEYFSETQRNKGNFPGRFSGRQFSNSRSEMNVSTLELGDSALYLCASSLGAGGYRIYGYTFGSGTRLTVV.

The chain couples TRBV7-9 to TRBJ1-1; no clear D. CDR3 length: 16 residues. Trimming took off 3 bases at V and 0 bases at J, with 14 bases between the two ends. The V gene's germline CDR1 is SEHNR and CDR2 FQNEAQ (reference sequence). The DNA for the CDR3 is TGTGCCAGCAGCTTTTCCCCCCAGCAACTGAACACTGAAGCTTTCTTT. Its translation: CASSFSPQQLNTEAFF. Combining the CDR3 with reference TRBV7-9 and TRBJ1-1 gives the whole variable domain DTGVSQNPRHKITKRGQNVTFRCDPISEHNRLYWYRQTLGQGPEFLTYFQNEAQLEKSRLLSDRFSAERPKGSFSTLEIQRTEQGDSAMYLCASSFSPQQLNTEAFFGQGTRLTVV.

The rearrangement links TRBV6-2 or TRBV6-3 to TRBJ2-7; either TRBD1 or TRBD2 may fit D (5 bases each). Germline CDR1 is MNHEY and CDR2 is SVGEGT. CDR3 length: 14 amino acids. The V gene lost 10 bases and the J gene lost 3 bases, with 19 bases spanning the gap. The CDR3 spells CANNRRGPYYEQYF. The CDR3 DNA is TGTGCCAACAACCGTCGGGGACCTTACTACGAGCAGTACTTC.

The sample holds a few counts of this clonotype. The chain has TRBV28 and TRBJ1-2, with 8 bases matching TRBD1. CDR1 and CDR2 (germline): MDHEN, SYDVKM. V gave up 5 bases and J gave up 8 bases; unmatched junction bases: 16. This CDR3 has 16 amino acids. CDR3 region: CASSGGDKDRVLGYTF. In nucleotides, the CDR3 is TGTGCCAGCAGTGGGGGGGATAAGGACAGGGTCCTCGGCTACACCTTC.

The rearrangement links TRBV20-1 to TRBJ1-5; D uncertain. The CDR3 sequence is 12 residues long. Trimming removed 3 bases from V and 5 bases from J, with 8 bases in between. Germline V gives CDR1 DFQATT, CDR2 SNEGSKA (reference sequence). CDR3 sequence reads: CSASSDDQPQHF. Written as DNA, the CDR3 is TGCAGTGCTAGTTCGGACGATCAGCCCCAGCATTTT.

The DNA of the CDR3 is TGTGCCAGCAGCTTTTACCGGGAGCGAAACTATGGCTACACCTTC. Translating it yields CASSFYRERNYGYTF. The rearrangement links TRBV7-2 to TRBJ1-2, with unresolved D. The germline V and J ends were trimmed by 3 bases and 2 bases, with 13 bases remaining between them. The germline gives CDR1 SGHTA, CDR2 FQGNSA. This CDR3 has 15 residues.

This clonotype was detected a few times. The chain joins TRBV18 to TRBJ2-5; tentative D call: TRBD1 (7 bases). Germline-derived CDR1 and CDR2 are KGHSH and LQKENI. The V gene lost 3 bases and the J gene lost 2 bases, with 13 bases spanning the gap. The CDR3 is made up of 15 amino acids. Here the CDR3 reads CASSPRRDSQETQYF. The CDR3 DNA sequence: TGTGCCAGCTCACCGAGGAGGGACAGTCAAGAGACCCAGTACTTC.

The chain uses TRBV6-2 or TRBV6-3 and TRBJ2-3; TRBD2 matches at 10 bases. V gave up 6 bases and J gave up 5 bases; unmatched junction bases: 8. This CDR3 contains 15 residues. The germline V gene has CDR1 MNHEY and CDR2 SVGEGT. This CDR3 is CASSDKASGRDTQYF. Here the CDR3 DNA reads TGTGCCAGCAGCGACAAGGCTAGCGGGAGAGATACGCAGTATTTT.

The rearrangement links TRBV6-2 or TRBV6-3 to TRBJ1-5; TRBD1 is a possible D gene (5 bases). The germline gives CDR1 MNHEY, CDR2 SVGEGT. Trimming took 2 bases from V and 5 from J, leaving 10 bases between them. This CDR3 comprises 14 residues. The DNA of the CDR3 is TGTGCCAGCAGTTACACACAGGTGGATCAGCCCCAGCATTTT. It is translated as CASSYTQVDQPQHF.

In DNA form, the CDR3 reads TGTGCCAGCAGTTTCGGTAGAGGGCCACGTCTTACGCAGTATTTT. Translated, it gives CASSFGRGPRLTQYF. This rearrangement joins TRBV12-3 or TRBV12-4 to TRBJ2-3; possible D gene TRBD2, 5 bases. This CDR3 is 15 amino acids long. V was cut by 3 bases and J by 8 bases, with 18 bases left in between.

This chain uses TRBV20-1 with TRBJ2-1; TRBD2 matches at 7 bases. V lost 6 bases and J lost 5; bases outside the gene matches: 22. The CDR3 covers 18 residues. The germline gives CDR1 DFQATT, CDR2 SNEGSKA (reference sequence). This chain's CDR3 is CSAASGLVTPPRDNEQFF. Written as DNA, the CDR3 is TGCAGTGCCGCGAGTGGACTAGTCACACCTCCCAGGGACAATGAGCAGTTCTTC.

As to this clonotype: Germline is not matched at one junction end, which may reflect a read error. This chain uses TRBV29-1 with TRBJ2-5, with TRBD1 identical over 9 bases. Germline V gene data show CDR1 as SQVTM and CDR2 as ANQGSEA. The CDR3 contains 14 residues. CDR3 sequence reads: CSVAYRGRRETPYF. CDR3 DNA sequence: TGCAGCGTCGCATACAGGGGGCGCAGGGAGACCCCGTACTTC.

The chain couples TRBV5-1 to TRBJ1-6, with D unresolved. V was pared by 0 bases and J by 6 bases, with 10 bases between. There are 15 residues in the CDR3. Per germline, CDR1 SGHRS and CDR2 YFSETQ. The CDR3 coding sequence is TGCGCCAGCAGCTTGGAAGGGATAAGTAATTCACCCCTCCACTTT. This sequence encodes CASSLEGISNSPLHF.

This chain connects TRBV4-2 to TRBJ2-1; D may be TRBD1 (5 bases). CDR3 length equals 15 residues. V was shortened by 1 base and J by 0 bases, with 7 bases between the two germline ends. CDR1 is LGHNA and CDR2 is YNFKEQ in the germline V gene. The CDR3, as DNA: TGTGCCAGCAGCCAAGGGGGCGGCTCCTACAATGAGCAGTTCTTC. Amino acids: CASSQGGGSYNEQFF.